This T cell receptor (beta chain) emerged from a study of T-cell reconstitution after alpha-beta-depleted transplantation in children. With 5 bases clipped from V and 2 bases from J, the junction kept 6 bases outside the gene matches. The CDR3 sequence is 15 residues long. The V gene's germline CDR1 is SGHTA and CDR2 FQGNSA. This sample's TCRbeta library carried unique molecular identifier barcodes. TCRdb re-called the PCR reads through MiXCR, storing one row per CDR3 protein. The table lists around 200,000 distinct CDR3 sequences, about 6.3% of them singletons. The chain uses TRBV7-2 and TRBJ2-3; 8 bases fit TRBD2. The material sequenced was PBMCs from the stem cell graft donor, taken from the stem cell graft. The sequence was obtained from a human donor who donated a stem cell graft to a child with Wiskott-Aldrich syndrome. This CDR3 reads CASSPVAGYTDTQYF. The CDR3 region has the DNA TGTGCCAGCAGCCCGGTAGCGGGGTACACAGATACGCAGTATTTT.